This TCR beta chain derives from a study of T cell responses to AZD1222 COVID-19 vaccine. Study results and limitations: As reported, nearly half of all spike-specific TCRs target variant regions that are unmutated. Baseline seropositivity characterized only a handful of AZD1222 recipients. Spike-wide coverage was observed for vaccine-associated CD4 TCRs, with dominant responses at 160-218 and 743-854.

Clones were read by immunoSEQ multiplex PCR, and TCRdb kept only the in-frame ones, dropping some. The data contain about 120,000 clones, around nine tenths of them seen just once; the ten biggest clones take up around 8%. On this clone: Its antigen is unidentified.

This CDR3 contains 18 residues. The rearrangement uses TRBV21-1 and TRBJ1-5. TRBV21-1 is designated a pseudogene. This TCR came from an adult in good health. Sequencing used peripheral blood, obtained on day 0 of AZD1222 vaccination. The CDR3 sequence is CASSNDCPTRDPGKPQHF. CDR3 in DNA: TGTGCCAGCAGCAATGATTGCCCCACCAGGGACCCAGGGAAGCCCCAGCATTTT.